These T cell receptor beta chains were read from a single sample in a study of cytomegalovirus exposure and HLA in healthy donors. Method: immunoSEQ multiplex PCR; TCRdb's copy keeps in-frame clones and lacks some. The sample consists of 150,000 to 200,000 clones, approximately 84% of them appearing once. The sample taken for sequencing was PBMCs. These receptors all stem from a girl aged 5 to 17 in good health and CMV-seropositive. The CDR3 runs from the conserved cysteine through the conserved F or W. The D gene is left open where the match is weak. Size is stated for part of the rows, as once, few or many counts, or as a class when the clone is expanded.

CASSDLSGGVRDTQYF,TGTGCCAGCAGTGATCTTAGCGGGGGGGTAAGGGATACGCAGTATTTT,TRBD2,TRBV6-1,TRBJ2-3,few
CAARQGYDEQYF,TGTGCCGCCCGACAGGGTTATGACGAGCAGTACTTC,TRBD1,TRBV6-1,TRBJ2-7,once
CTSSQDLAGDYNEQFF,TGCACCAGCAGCCAAGATCTAGCGGGGGACTACAATGAGCAGTTCTTC,NA,TRBV1,TRBJ2-1,NA
CASSYPPAGVNSPLHF,TGTGCCAGCAGTTACCCCCCTGCAGGGGTCAATTCACCCCTCCACTTT,NA,TRBV6-5,TRBJ1-6,NA
CASSLGDHRGQGEAFF,TGTGCCAGCAGCTTAGGGGATCACAGGGGGCAGGGTGAAGCTTTCTTT,TRBD1,TRBV7-9,TRBJ1-1,NA
CASSLEPGHIYEQYF,TGTGCCAGCAGCTTGGAACCGGGACACATCTACGAGCAGTACTTC,NA,TRBV5-8,TRBJ2-7,NA
CASSQDDRVDSPLHF,TGTGCCAGCAGCCAGGATGACAGGGTGGATTCACCCCTCCACTTT,TRBD1,TRBV4-2,TRBJ1-6,NA
CASSYSATGNGEQFF,TGTGCCAGCAGTTACTCTGCTACAGGGAACGGTGAGCAGTTCTTC,NA,TRBV6-5,TRBJ2-1,NA
CASSLEAGKNYGYTF,TGTGCCAGCAGCTTGGAGGCAGGAAAGAACTATGGCTACACCTTC,NA,TRBV5-6,TRBJ1-2,once
CASSWGTGTMNTEAFF,TGTGCCAGCAGCTGGGGGACAGGGACGATGAACACTGAAGCTTTCTTT,TRBD1,TRBV5-4,TRBJ1-1,once
CASSPGLEGRLSNQPQHF,TGTGCCAGCAGCCCAGGCCTAGAGGGCCGCCTTTCAAATCAGCCCCAGCATTTT,NA,TRBV7-2,TRBJ1-5,NA
CASSSNRQGFSGANVLTF,TGTGCCAGCAGCTCTAACCGACAGGGGTTCTCAGGGGCCAACGTCCTGACTTTC,TRBD1,TRBV11-2,TRBJ2-6,NA
CASSLLSGGAAYGYTF,TGTGCCAGCAGCTTACTATCTGGCGGGGCAGCCTATGGCTACACCTTC,NA,TRBV11-3,TRBJ1-2,NA
CASSLGNPYEQYF,TGTGCCAGCAGTTTAGGCAACCCCTACGAGCAGTACTTC,NA,TRBV27,TRBJ2-7,NA
CASSPKTGPSYNSPLHF,TGTGCCAGCAGCCCCAAGACAGGGCCGTCCTATAATTCACCCCTCCACTTT,TRBD1,TRBV9,TRBJ1-6,NA
CATSRDDSTQETQYF,TGTGCCACCAGCAGAGATGACTCGACCCAAGAGACCCAGTACTTC,NA,TRBV15,TRBJ2-5,NA
CASSLNTAVRYGYTF,TGTGCCAGCAGCTTAAATACTGCGGTCCGCTATGGCTACACCTTC,NA,TRBV7-3,TRBJ1-2,NA
CASSAGLAGAYEQYF,TGTGCCAGCAGCGCGGGACTAGCGGGAGCCTACGAGCAGTACTTC,TRBD2,TRBV7-2,TRBJ2-7,NA
CASSQVPGGDVGQPQHF,TGCGCCAGCAGCCAAGTACCCGGGGGAGACGTCGGGCAGCCCCAGCATTTT,NA,TRBV4-1,TRBJ1-5,NA
CASSLEGVQYF,TGTGCCAGCAGCTTAGAGGGGGTTCAGTACTTC,NA,TRBV7-9,TRBJ2-5,NA
CASSVPLGRTAYEQYF,TGTGCCAGCAGTGTACCCCTCGGGAGGACCGCCTACGAGCAGTACTTC,TRBD2,TRBV6-1,TRBJ2-7,NA
CASSLEAGAGELFF,TGCGCCAGCAGCTTGGAAGCGGGGGCCGGGGAGCTGTTTTTT,TRBD2,TRBV5-1,TRBJ2-2,NA
CASSRTGGPYNSPLHF,TGTGCCAGCAGTCGGACAGGGGGACCCTATAATTCACCCCTCCACTTT,TRBD1,TRBV2,TRBJ1-6,once
CATSLGTGSGRVLF,TGTGCCACCAGTCTGGGGACAGGGAGTGGGAGGGTGCTTTTT,TRBD1,TRBV15,TRBJ1-4,NA
CASSLRLGQGRVGEKLFF,TGTGCCAGCAGTTTAAGGTTGGGACAGGGAAGGGTCGGTGAAAAACTGTTTTTT,TRBD1,TRBV27,TRBJ1-4,few
CASSLGTGGISTQPQHF,TGTGCCAGCAGCTTGGGGACAGGGGGAATCTCAACCCAGCCCCAGCATTTT,TRBD1,TRBV5-4,TRBJ1-5,NA